This is a list of T cell receptor beta chains from one sample in a study of shared clonotypes between healthy human individuals. This table comes from immunoSEQ multiplex PCR, and its TCRdb copy is limited to in-frame clones, with some not included. The table shows 2 million to 2.5 million clones, with about 95% occurring only once. The sample consisted of naive CD8+ T cells sorted from blood. These receptors originate from a man aged 18-30 years in good health. CDR3s include the opening cysteine and the closing phenylalanine or tryptophan. Each record gives: clone size, D gene, J gene, V gene, CDR3 DNA, CDR3 protein. The D gene is left open where the match is weak. Part of the rows lack a size; the others show once, few, many or a class for expanded clones.

>NA|NA|TRBJ1-5|TRBV27
TGTGCCAGCAGTTTATCAGGGAGCCAGCCCCAGCATTTT
CASSLSGSQPQHF
>NA|NA|TRBJ1-1|TRBV19
TGTGCCAGTACTCCGGGACACCACACTGAAGCTTTCTTT
CASTPGHHTEAFF
>NA|TRBD2|TRBJ2-5|TRBV7-3
TGTGCCAGCAGCTCACAGCCGGGACTAGCGGGGGAAGAGACCCAGTACTTC
CASSSQPGLAGEETQYF
>NA|TRBD2|TRBJ2-3|TRBV27
TGTGCCAGCAGTCCTACAATAACTAGCGGGGTTAGGGAAGATACGCAGTATTTT
CASSPTITSGVREDTQYF
>NA|TRBD2|TRBJ2-1|TRBV5-1
TGCGCCAGCAGCTCGCTAGCGGGGGGGCCCCGGGAGCAGTTCTTC
CASSSLAGGPREQFF
>NA|NA|TRBJ1-5|TRBV6-5
TGTGCCAGCAGTTCTGACACTAATCAGCCCCAGCATTTT
CASSSDTNQPQHF
>NA|NA|TRBJ2-1|TRBV28
TGTGCCAGCAGTTCCGCCGAGGTTTCGAGACCCAATGAGCAGTTCTTC
CASSSAEVSRPNEQFF
>NA|NA|TRBJ1-5|TRBV28
TGTGCCAGCAGTTACCGGGCCTCAGAGCCCCAGCATTTT
CASSYRASEPQHF
>once|TRBD1|TRBJ2-7|TRBV7-3
TGTGCCAGCAGCCCCGGGACAGGAGCCTACGAGCAGTACTTC
CASSPGTGAYEQYF
>NA|NA|TRBJ2-7|TRBV29-1
TGCAGCGTGCCGGGACGAGGGGGACCCTACGAGCAGTACTTC
CSVPGRGGPYEQYF
>NA|NA|TRBJ2-3|TRBV27
TGTGCCAGCAGGTGGCGGCAGTGGAGGGCAGATACGCAGTATTTT
CASRWRQWRADTQYF
>NA|NA|TRBJ1-4|TRBV7-9
TGTGCCAGCAGCTTACTCCCCGGACAGTGGGGTAATGAAAAACTGTTTTTT
CASSLLPGQWGNEKLFF
>NA|NA|TRBJ1-2|TRBV30
TGTGCCTGGGGGGAGGGGATCAACTATGGCTACACCTTC
CAWGEGINYGYTF
>NA|TRBD1|TRBJ1-1|TRBV19
TGTGCCAGTAGACAGGGGGTTTACACTGAAGCTTTCTTT
CASRQGVYTEAFF
>once|NA|TRBJ1-5|TRBV6-5
TGTGCCAGCAGCTCGGACGGTTACAATCAGCCCCAGCATTTT
CASSSDGYNQPQHF
>NA|NA|TRBJ1-1|TRBV21-1
TGTGCCAGCACCCTCGGTGGGACTGAAGCTTTCTTT
CASTLGGTEAFF
>NA|NA|TRBJ1-6|TRBV7-9
TGTGCCAGCAGCTTAGAACGGGATTCACCCCTCCACTTT
CASSLERDSPLHF
>NA|TRBD2|TRBJ2-1|TRBV4-1
TGCGCCAGCAGCCGCCCCAGAAGCGGGGTAGACACGTGGAATGAGCAGTTCTTC
CASSRPRSGVDTWNEQFF
>NA|NA|TRBJ1-5|TRBV10-2
TGCGCCAGCAGTGATCGGGAGGATCTCGATAGCAATCAGCCCCAGCATTTT
CASSDREDLDSNQPQHF
>NA|NA|TRBJ1-5|TRBV7-9
TGTGCCAGCAGCTTCGGACCTAGCAATCAGCCCCAGCATTTT
CASSFGPSNQPQHF
>NA|NA|TRBJ2-5|TRBV28
TGTGCCAGCAGTGGTAAGCGAGCGGAGACCCAGTACTTC
CASSGKRAETQYF
>NA|NA|TRBJ1-1|TRBV2
TGTGCCAGCAGTGAAGCCCAGGGTTTGAACACTGAAGCTTTCTTT
CASSEAQGLNTEAFF
>NA|TRBD1|TRBJ1-4|TRBV27
TGTGCCAGCAGTTTAGGGATAGGGACAGGGGATAATGAAAAACTGTTTTTT
CASSLGIGTGDNEKLFF
>NA|NA|TRBJ1-4|TRBV5-6
TGTGCCAGCAGCCCGGGAGGTTTAAATGAAAAACTGTTTTTT
CASSPGGLNEKLFF
>NA|TRBD2|TRBJ2-5|TRBV5-6
TGTGCCAGCAGCTTGGTTCTAGCGGAGGCTCAAGAGACCCAGTACTTC
CASSLVLAEAQETQYF
>NA|NA|TRBJ1-1|TRBV19
TGTGCCAGTTGCTCCGGGAATATGAACACTGAAGCTTTCTTT
CASCSGNMNTEAFF
>NA|NA|TRBJ1-3|TRBV6-9
TGTGCCACCGCCGGGCCACCGCCTGGAAACACCATATATTTT
CATAGPPPGNTIYF
>NA|NA|TRBJ2-1|TRBV4-1
TGCGCCAGCGCTGCAGGGTTTTACGGTTCCAATGAGCAGTTCTTC
CASAAGFYGSNEQFF
>once|NA|TRBJ1-1|TRBV2
TGTGCCAGCAGTGAAGCGCTTGGGTCCTGGGGCACTGAAGCTTTCTTT
CASSEALGSWGTEAFF
>NA|TRBD1|TRBJ1-6|TRBV7-9
TGTGCCAGCAGTCCTCCGGGACAGAGCTCCTATAATTCACCCCTCCACTTT
CASSPPGQSSYNSPLHF
>NA|NA|TRBJ2-3|TRBV7-9
TGTGCCAGCAGCCCCAGAGTAGGGGTGGATACGCAGTATTTT
CASSPRVGVDTQYF
>NA|NA|TRBJ1-2|TRBV5-1
TGCGCCAGCAGCGGAACAAGCTTCGGCTACACCTTC
CASSGTSFGYTF
>NA|NA|TRBJ2-1|TRBV9
TGTGCCAGCAGCGTAGGAGGGGGAGTCCCGGACAATGAGCAGTTCTTC
CASSVGGGVPDNEQFF
>NA|NA|TRBJ1-4|TRBV6-1
TGTGCCAGCGAATCAACTAATGAAAAACTGTTTTTT
CASESTNEKLFF
>NA|NA|TRBJ1-5|TRBV11-2
TGTGCCAGCAGCTTAAGGACAGCTCATAGCAATCAGCCCCAGCATTTT
CASSLRTAHSNQPQHF
>NA|NA|TRBJ2-3|TRBV27
TGTGCCAGCAGTTTAATAGGTGACGATACGCAGTATTTT
CASSLIGDDTQYF
>NA|TRBD1|TRBJ1-1|TRBV7-9
TGTGCCAGCAGCGAAAGGCCGGGACAGGAAGCTTTCTTT
CASSERPGQEAFF
>NA|NA|TRBJ1-1|TRBV7-9
TGTGCCAGCAGCTTAGCGCAGGGAGGAGGGTCAGGCAACACTGAAGCTTTCTTT
CASSLAQGGGSGNTEAFF
>NA|NA|TRBJ2-2|TRBV14
TGTGCCAGCAGCCAAGGGGGTAACACCGGGGAGCTGTTTTTT
CASSQGGNTGELFF
>once|NA|TRBJ2-5|TRBV10-3
TGTGCCATCAGTGGGAAAGCGGAACCCCAAATTGTGGAGACCCAGTACTTC
CAISGKAEPQIVETQYF
>NA|TRBD2|TRBJ2-3|TRBV28
TGTGCCAGCAGCCCGCGACTAGCCGGAGATACGCAGTATTTT
CASSPRLAGDTQYF
>NA|NA|TRBJ1-4|TRBV10-1
TGCGCCAGCGGATGTACCGGGAGGCAGGGAATAAGGACTAATGAAAAACTGTTTTTT
CASGCTGRQGIRTNEKLFF
>NA|TRBD2|TRBJ2-1|TRBV6-5
TGTGCCAGCAGCCCTGGACTAGCGGGGGAGCAGTTCTTC
CASSPGLAGEQFF
>NA|NA|TRBJ1-4|TRBV6-5
TGTGCCAGCAGGGCCGTCCCGTTCGGAGGTGAAAAACTGTTTTTT
CASRAVPFGGEKLFF
>once|NA|TRBJ1-1|TRBV6-6
TGTGCCAGCAGTTACAGGGACCCGAACACTGAAGCTTTCTTT
CASSYRDPNTEAFF
>NA|NA|TRBJ2-3|TRBV6-8
TGTGCCAATGAACTTTCTAGCACAGATACGCAGTATTTT
CANELSSTDTQYF